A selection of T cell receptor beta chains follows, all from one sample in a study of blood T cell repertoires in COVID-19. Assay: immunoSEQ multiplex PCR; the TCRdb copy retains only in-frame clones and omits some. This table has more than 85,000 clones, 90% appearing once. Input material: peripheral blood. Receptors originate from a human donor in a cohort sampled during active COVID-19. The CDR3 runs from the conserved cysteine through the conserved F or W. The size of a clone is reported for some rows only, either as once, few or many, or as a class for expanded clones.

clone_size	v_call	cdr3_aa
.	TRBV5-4	CASTRDRAPNEQFF
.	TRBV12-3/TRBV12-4	CASSFRLFGEQYF
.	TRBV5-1	CASSLTGITYEQYF
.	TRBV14	CASSQDRRGTNEKLFF
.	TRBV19	CASSPRQGWGLEQYF
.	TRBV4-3	CASSRRQGSPSYEQYF
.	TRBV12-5	CASGLAPKGGGLRETQYF
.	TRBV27	CASAHGRDSATGEQFF
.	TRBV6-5	CASSYLGASGSDEQYF
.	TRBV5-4	CASSVGGGTNEKLFF
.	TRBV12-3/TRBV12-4	CASSTVYEQYF
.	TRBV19	CASSLSAGQGGNYGYTF
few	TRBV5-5	CASSLGPNNQPQHF
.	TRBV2	CASRGEGVLYGYTF
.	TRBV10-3	CATAGFISYEQYF
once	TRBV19	CATFTGLRGLANYGYTF
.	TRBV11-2	CASSFNGRAGTDTQYF
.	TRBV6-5	CASGRASNYGYTF
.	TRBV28	CASTHEGLVSSGANVLTF
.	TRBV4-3	CASSQGTSGTYEQYF
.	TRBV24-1	CATSDQAGRGENGYTF
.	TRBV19	CASSIDRKRPREGEAFF